This TCR beta chain was captured by sequencing in a study of Graves' ophthalmopathy and Graves' hyperthyroidism (dated by TCRdb to between 2017 and 2018). A note on the overall study: Peripheral blood samples were taken at the time of initial diagnosis, before any treatment was given. The study used TCR beta repertoire signatures to distinguish Graves' ophthalmopathy from Graves' hyperthyroidism and to predict progression to ophthalmopathy. In total, around 130 blood samples were TCR-sequenced: 40 to 45 ophthalmopathy, about 75 hyperthyroidism and some 17 hyperthyroidism-to-ophthalmopathy patients. To explore V-J signatures distinguishing ophthalmopathy from hyperthyroidism, a discovery set of around 97 patients (roughly 45 ophthalmopathy, over 55 stable hyperthyroidism) was enrolled. The independent validation cohort included approximately 19 hyperthyroidism patients plus 17 patients who later progressed from hyperthyroidism to ophthalmopathy. In more than five hyperthyroidism patients, T-cell repertoires of thyroid tissue and blood were compared. Once sampling was done, hyperthyroidism patients were given methimazole at a starting dose of 30 mg daily, while ophthalmopathy patients were given high-dose intravenous methylprednisolone. Overall results and qualifications from the work: Ophthalmopathy was separated from stable hyperthyroidism by the 13-signature model with roughly 88% sensitivity and about 81% specificity in cross-validation and with 80%/75% in the test set. Most expanded thyroid clonotypes with a frequency above 0.001 also appeared in blood, which suggests that blood repertoires may reflect the immune response in the thyroid. Sample size was not statistically predetermined, and group allocation was not concealed from the investigators. In validation, the model predicted ophthalmopathy progression with 55% to 71% sensitivity and 72.22% specificity; more than ten predicted patients were CT-confirmed with GO in a median of around 6 months.

This clonotype was observed many times. Its antigen remains unidentified. Base qualities are not provided; no much larger clone lies one nucleotide away. For repertoire sequencing, the TCR beta CDR3 regions were amplified from RNA transcripts. A first-round RT-PCR used HTBI primers with the Qiagen OneStep RT-PCR kit, followed by a second-round multiplex PCR, size selection and purification. Libraries were sequenced paired-end with 100 bp reads on an Illumina HiSeq2000. Concerning the study's data processing: Reads were processed with SOAPnuke, discarding reads with adapters, uncalled bases, mean Phred below 15, or no exact constant-primer or identifier match. COPE v1.2.5 was used to merge high-quality paired reads. Unique nucleotide sequences were defined as clonotypes and aligned to IMGT TRB V, D and J references using MiTCR v1.1. Only V-J combinations with frequency above 0.0001 were analysed, covering 98% to 99.2% of repertoires. For each V-J combination, a TCR clonal expansion and chaos score was defined as the ratio of F50 clonal expansion to chaos observed in the TCRdist matrix. Welch's t-statistics and random forest were used to narrow the features down to around 13 V-J combinations, which were then fed into a naive Bayes classifier. Thyroid-blood repertoire similarity was quantified with the Morisita-Horn index. TCRdb passed the public sequencing reads through fastp at Q25 and MiXCR, retaining productive beta sequences. Each CDR3 protein gets just one entry, which takes the most common genes and DNA from the rows behind it. Clone size and V and J calls follow TCRdb, not the original study. Within this sample are 300,000 or so distinct CDR3 sequences, with under 20% of them counted one time only. Of the sample, 10% to 15% is held by the ten largest clones.

The ophthalmopathy patients had moderately to severely active disease, with a Clinical Activity Score of 3 or higher, a NOSPECS grade of 4 or higher, and a disease duration of less than 3 months. Patients with other autoimmune diseases, uncontrolled infections, pregnancy or lactation were excluded from the study. Clinical symptoms, serum thyroxine, TRAb, thyroid ultrasound and orbital computed tomography formed the basis of the diagnosis. Using Ficoll-Paque density gradient centrifugation, PBMCs were isolated from about 9.4 ml of fresh peripheral blood. Total RNA was extracted using Trizol reagent, and RNA quality was checked on an Agilent 2100 Bioanalyzer. The germline V gene (reference sequence) sets CDR1 to GTSNPN and CDR2 to SVGIG. V loses 5 bases at its end and J loses 6 bases; junction bases beyond the gene matches: 8. The CDR3 numbers 13 residues from cysteine through phenylalanine. Solely the CDR3 DNA is kept, with 39 bases framed from the first base.

Specimen: peripheral blood. This TCR was recovered from an adult man with Graves' ophthalmopathy. The sequence joins TRBV30 to TRBJ2-7; 9 bases in the junction line up with TRBD1. The DNA sequence is TGTGCCTGGGCCGGGACAGGGATCGGCGAGCAGTACTTC. It translates to CAWAGTGIGEQYF.